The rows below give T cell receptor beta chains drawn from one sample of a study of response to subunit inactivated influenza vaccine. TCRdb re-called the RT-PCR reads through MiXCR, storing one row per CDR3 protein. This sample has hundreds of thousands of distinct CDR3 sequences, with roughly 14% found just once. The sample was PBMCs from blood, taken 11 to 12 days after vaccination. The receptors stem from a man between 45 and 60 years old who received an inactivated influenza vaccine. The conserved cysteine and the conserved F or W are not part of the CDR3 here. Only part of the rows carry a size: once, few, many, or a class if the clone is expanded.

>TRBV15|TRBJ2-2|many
ATSRLDPNTGELF
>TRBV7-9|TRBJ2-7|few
ATSKGGHYEQY
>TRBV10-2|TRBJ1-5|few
ASSEPGDQPQH
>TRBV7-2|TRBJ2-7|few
ASTSTGGRSEQY
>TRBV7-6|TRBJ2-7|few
ASSLGTGLVKTYEQY
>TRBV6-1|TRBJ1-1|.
ASSEAASRVNTEAF
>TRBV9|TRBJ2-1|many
ASSVPTTGGRDEQF
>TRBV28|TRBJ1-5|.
ASSSPGTSYQPQH
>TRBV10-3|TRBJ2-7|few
AISREPGYEQY
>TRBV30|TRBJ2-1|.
AWSVRTSGGSF
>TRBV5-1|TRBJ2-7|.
ASSLEPVSYEQY
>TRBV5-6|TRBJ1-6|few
ASSLHEVMSPLH
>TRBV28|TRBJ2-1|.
ASSLISGYYNEQF
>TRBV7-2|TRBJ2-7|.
ASSLAFDRDYEQY
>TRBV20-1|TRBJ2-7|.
SATGRGDEQY
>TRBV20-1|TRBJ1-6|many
SAREGQGRSPLH
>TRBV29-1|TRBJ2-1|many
SVEELARGSYNEQF
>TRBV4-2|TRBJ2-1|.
ASSPSGSLDEQF
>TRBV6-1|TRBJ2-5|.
ASSRGRKETQY
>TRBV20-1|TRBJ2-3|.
SATSRPTRGGITDTQY
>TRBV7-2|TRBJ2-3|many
ASRLTSGTDTQY
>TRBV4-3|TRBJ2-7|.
ASSQALTTGSEQY
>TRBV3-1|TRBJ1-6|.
ASSQDLSNSPLH